Reported below is one TCR beta chain. Its antigen is not yet known. Base quality data are lacking; no much larger clone is found one base away. The data derive from a study of cytotoxic CD8 clonotypes in ibrutinib-treated CLL (dated by TCRdb to the early 2020s). About the full investigation: The cohort had 11 relapsed/refractory and approximately 14 treatment-naive patients; 17 were IGHV unmutated. Partial responses were observed in around 25 patients and complete responses in 2; after a median follow-up of roughly 72 months, remission was maintained in around 14 patients and progression was observed in 12. Samples at response were collected after a median of roughly twelve months of treatment, with a range of about 6 to 40 months. On average, each sample had approximately 250,000 productive templates and 100,000 or so productive rearrangements. Of the approximately 90 participants in the trial, about 25 had longitudinal samples available. Cryopreserved peripheral blood mononuclear cells were obtained prior to treatment, at the time of response, and at either disease progression or sustained remission. Every sample from remission and from progressive disease was obtained while the patients were still on ibrutinib. Overall study results and their limits: At baseline, clonality was higher than in age-matched healthy donors and showed a strong correlation with circulating CD8+ T-cell counts. Public clonotypes were rare and either shrank or stayed stable during treatment, and the rise in clonality at ibrutinib response reflected expansion of private clonotypes. Clonality increased at ibrutinib response, stayed stable in sustained remission, and fell back toward baseline at progression. Sustained-remission and progressing patients did not have matched sampling times, and lymph node repertoires were not examined.

In the paper's terms, the time point label means: approximately 11 months on ibrutinib. For TCR beta library preparation, roughly 2.1 micrograms of genomic DNA was extracted from cryopreserved PBMCs. Longitudinal blood samples from CLL patients on ibrutinib monotherapy were analyzed using high-throughput TCR beta sequencing. The patients took part in an open-label, single-center phase 2 trial of ibrutinib monotherapy. Trimming removed 3 bases from V and 3 bases from J, leaving 11 bases between the germline ends. The CDR3 numbers 15 residues from cysteine through phenylalanine. Just CDR3 DNA is preserved here, 45 bases in frame from base 1. The germline V gene gives CDR1 as LGHNA and CDR2 as YSLEER. On a MiSeq, deep resolution sequencing aimed for a depth between 1 in 1 million and 1 in 200,000 T cells, with each clonotype covered around 9.2x on average. TCR beta libraries were generated with the immunoSEQ hsTCRB Kit. The authors' pipeline ran thus. Data were analyzed with ImmunoSEQ Data Assistant and ImmunoSEQ Analyzer, with V, D and J genes assigned per IMGT definitions. Clonality, which ranges from 0 to 1, was calculated as one minus the normalized Shannon entropy of productive rearrangement frequencies. Public clonotype analysis was restricted to overrepresented clonotypes comprising at least 0.05% of each patient's repertoire. Some twelve repertoires from age-matched healthy donors, obtained from immuneACCESS, served as clonality controls. As stored in TCRdb, this immuneACCESS dataset retains in-frame rearrangements with V and J assigned. A fraction of the clones does not appear; measured against another copy, unresolved V genes explain less than half of the discrepancy, and the remainder lacks a known reason. That table gives V, J and clone size, and the DNA gave D and trimming. Recorded for this sample are about 200,000 clones; over 65% of them occurred a single time. Of the sample, roughly 5.9% is held by the ten largest clones.

Here the sequenced sample was PBMCs, taken after 12 months of ibrutinib treatment. The receptor was derived from a human donor with chronic lymphocytic leukemia. The chain couples TRBV4-3 to TRBJ1-4, with the D gene not clear enough to name. The CDR3 reads as follows: CASSHARSANEKLFF. The bases read TGCGCCAGCAGCCATGCACGGTCCGCTAATGAAAAACTGTTTTTT.